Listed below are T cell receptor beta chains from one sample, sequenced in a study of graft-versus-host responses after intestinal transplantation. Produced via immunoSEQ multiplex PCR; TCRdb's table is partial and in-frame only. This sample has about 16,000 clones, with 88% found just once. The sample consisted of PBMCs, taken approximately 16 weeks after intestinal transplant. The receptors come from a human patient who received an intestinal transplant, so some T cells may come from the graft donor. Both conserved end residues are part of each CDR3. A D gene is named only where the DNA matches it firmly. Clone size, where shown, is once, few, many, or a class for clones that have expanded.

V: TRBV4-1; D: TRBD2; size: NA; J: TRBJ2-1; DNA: TGCGCCAGTGCGGGAGCTCCCTACAATGAGCAGTTCTTC; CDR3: CASAGAPYNEQFF
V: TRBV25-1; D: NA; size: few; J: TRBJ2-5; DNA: TGTGCCAGCAGTGACCCTCTCCGGGGCGGCAGGGGCGCGGGGACCCAGTACTTC; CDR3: CASSDPLRGGRGAGTQYF
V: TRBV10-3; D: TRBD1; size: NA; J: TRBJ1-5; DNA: TGTGCCATCAGTGGGAGGACAGGGGTCCAGCCCCAGCATTTT; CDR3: CAISGRTGVQPQHF
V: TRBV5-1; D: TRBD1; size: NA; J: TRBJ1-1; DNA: TGCGCCAGCAGCTTTACTAAGGACAGGGGCACAGGGGCTTTCTTT; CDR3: CASSFTKDRGTGAFF
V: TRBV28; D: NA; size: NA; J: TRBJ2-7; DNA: TGTGCCAGCAGTTCCGGCCCCACAAACGGCTACGAGCAGTACTTC; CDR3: CASSSGPTNGYEQYF
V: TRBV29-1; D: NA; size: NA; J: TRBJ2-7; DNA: TGCAGCTTCCGGGACGGGAGCTCCTACGAGCAGTACTTC; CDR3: CSFRDGSSYEQYF
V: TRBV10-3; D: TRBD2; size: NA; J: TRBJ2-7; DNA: TGTGCCATCAGTGACCTGCTTACTAGCGGGAGCGTTGTCGAGCAGTACTTC; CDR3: CAISDLLTSGSVVEQYF
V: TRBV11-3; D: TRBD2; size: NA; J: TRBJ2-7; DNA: TGTGCCAGCAGCTTAGCTAGCGGGGTGACCTACGAGCAGTACTTC; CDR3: CASSLASGVTYEQYF
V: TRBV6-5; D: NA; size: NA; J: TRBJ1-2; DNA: TGTGCCAGCAGTGAACAAGGCATCTATGGCTACACCTTC; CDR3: CASSEQGIYGYTF
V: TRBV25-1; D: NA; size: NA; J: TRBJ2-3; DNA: TGTGCCAGCCAAGGACAGCTTAGCACAGATACGCAGTATTTT; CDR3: CASQGQLSTDTQYF
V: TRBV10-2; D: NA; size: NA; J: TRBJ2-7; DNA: TGCGCCAGCAGTGGCCCCTCGTCCTACGAGCAGTACTTC; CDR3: CASSGPSSYEQYF
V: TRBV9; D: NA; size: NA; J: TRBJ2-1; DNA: TGTGCCAGCAGCGTTGAGGGAGGTGAGCAGTTCTTC; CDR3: CASSVEGGEQFF
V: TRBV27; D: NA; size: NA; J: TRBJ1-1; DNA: TGTGCCAGCAGTAAGTCAGGCCAGAACACTGAAGCTTTCTTT; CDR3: CASSKSGQNTEAFF
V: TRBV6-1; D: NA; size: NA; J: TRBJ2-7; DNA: TGTGCCAGCAAGGAAAGCCCCTACGAGCAGTACTTC; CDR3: CASKESPYEQYF
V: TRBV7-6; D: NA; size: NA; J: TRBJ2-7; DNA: TGTGCCAGCAGCTTAGGGGCAAGGGGGTTAGGGTACGAGCAGTACTTC; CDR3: CASSLGARGLGYEQYF
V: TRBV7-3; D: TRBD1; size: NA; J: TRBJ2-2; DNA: TGTGCCAGCAGCATAACAGGGGCCTTGAACACCGGGGAGCTGTTTTTT; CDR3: CASSITGALNTGELFF
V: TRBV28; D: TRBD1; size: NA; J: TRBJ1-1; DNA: TGTGCCAGCAGTCGTGACAGGGGGGGGAACACTGAAGCTTTCTTT; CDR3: CASSRDRGGNTEAFF
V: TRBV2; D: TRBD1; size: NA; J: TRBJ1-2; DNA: TGTGCCAGGGGACAGGAAGAGTACCACGGCTACACCTTC; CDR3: CARGQEEYHGYTF
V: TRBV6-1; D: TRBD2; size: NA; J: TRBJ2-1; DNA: TGTGCCAGCAGTGAAGACCGACTAGCGGACAATGAGCAGTTCTTC; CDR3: CASSEDRLADNEQFF
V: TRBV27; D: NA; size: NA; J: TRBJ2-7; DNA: TGTGCCAGCAGTATCGGGGGGCTCACCTACGAGCAGTACTTC; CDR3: CASSIGGLTYEQYF
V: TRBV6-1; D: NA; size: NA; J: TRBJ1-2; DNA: TGTGCCAGCAGTGCTTGGCAGAGCTATGGCTACACCTTC; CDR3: CASSAWQSYGYTF
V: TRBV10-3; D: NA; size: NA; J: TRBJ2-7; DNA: TGTGCCATCAAGTCAGTCGGGAGCTCCTACGAGCAGTACTTC; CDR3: CAIKSVGSSYEQYF
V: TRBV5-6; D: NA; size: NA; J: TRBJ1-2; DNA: TGTGCCAGCAGCTTGGGGCTGGGGAGACCCTCTAACTATGGCTACACCTTC; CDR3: CASSLGLGRPSNYGYTF
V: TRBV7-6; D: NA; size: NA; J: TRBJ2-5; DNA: TGTGCCAGCAGCTTAGTCTCTTCACAAGAGACCCAGTACTTC; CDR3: CASSLVSSQETQYF
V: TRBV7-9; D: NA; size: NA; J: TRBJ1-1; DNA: TGTGCCAGCAGCTTCGAGGGGATCCCTGAAGCTTTCTTT; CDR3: CASSFEGIPEAFF
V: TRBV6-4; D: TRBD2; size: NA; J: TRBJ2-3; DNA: TGTGCCAGCAGTGTGGAAATAGCGGGAGGCCTAAGCACAGATACGCAGTATTTT; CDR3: CASSVEIAGGLSTDTQYF
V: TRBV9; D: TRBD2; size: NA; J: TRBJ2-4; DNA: TGTGCCAGCAGCCTCGGGACTAGCGGGGTAAACATTCAGTACTTC; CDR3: CASSLGTSGVNIQYF
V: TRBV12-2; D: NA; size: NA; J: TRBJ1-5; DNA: TGTGCAAGTCGCTTAGCCTGGACAGGTCGTAACAATCAGCCCCAGCATTTT; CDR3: CASRLAWTGRNNQPQHF
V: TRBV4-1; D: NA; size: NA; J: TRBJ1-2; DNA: TGCGCCAGCAGCCAATGGGCGCTGTGGGGCCTCACCTTC; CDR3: CASSQWALWGLTF
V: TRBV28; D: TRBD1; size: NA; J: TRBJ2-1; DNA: TGTGCCAGCACCAAGACAGGGAATCCCTACAATGAACAGTTCTTC; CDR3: CASTKTGNPYNEQFF
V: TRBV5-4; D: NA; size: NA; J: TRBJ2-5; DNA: TGTGCCAGCAGCTGGGCAGCACAGGAGACCCAGTACTTC; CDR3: CASSWAAQETQYF
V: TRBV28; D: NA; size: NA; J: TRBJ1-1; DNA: TGTGCCAGCAGTACCGGGGGCTTCACTGAAGCTTTCTTT; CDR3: CASSTGGFTEAFF
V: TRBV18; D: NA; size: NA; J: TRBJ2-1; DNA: TGTGCCAGCTCACCCGCTTGGTACAGCACTGCGACGAATGAGCAGTTCTTC; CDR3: CASSPAWYSTATNEQFF
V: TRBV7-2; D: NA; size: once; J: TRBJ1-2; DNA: TGTGCCAGCAGCTTGGGCCCCGACCGGATACGAGGCTACACCTTC; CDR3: CASSLGPDRIRGYTF
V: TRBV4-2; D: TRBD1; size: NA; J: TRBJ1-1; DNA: TGTGCCGGCAGCCAAGTCTGGTTCCAGGGGGCTCGATTGAACACTGAAGCTTTCTTT; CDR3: CAGSQVWFQGARLNTEAFF
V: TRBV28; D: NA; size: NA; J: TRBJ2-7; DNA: TGTGCCAGCAGACTAGCAGCCAACGAGCAGTACTTC; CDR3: CASRLAANEQYF
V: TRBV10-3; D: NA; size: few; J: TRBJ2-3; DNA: TGTGCCATCAGCGGGAGCACAGATACGCAGTATTTT; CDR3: CAISGSTDTQYF
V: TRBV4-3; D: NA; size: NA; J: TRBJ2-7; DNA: TGCGCCAGCAGCCAAGGGCAGGGATCCTACGAGCAGTACTTC; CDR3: CASSQGQGSYEQYF